The 30 T cell receptor beta chains given below trace back to one sample, sequenced in a study of blood T cells in healthy people across ages. Using a J-beta primer mix together with a sample-barcoded 5' primer, a second PCR was run for roughly 6 to 12 cycles. TCRdb fed the 5' RACE reads into MiXCR, producing one record per CDR3 protein. The table records 1.5 million to 2 million distinct CDR3 sequences, roughly 30% of them present only once. Material: blood. These receptors all stem from a woman in her 30s in good health.

This clonotype was recorded at least ten times. The rearrangement uses TRBV6-5 and TRBJ2-4; no firm D call. Trimming removed 4 bases at V and 8 bases at J, with 9 bases between. CDR3 size: 12 residues. Germline CDR1 and CDR2: MNHEY and SVGAGI. The CDR3 reads CASSSQWDIQYF. CDR3 DNA: TGTGCCAGCAGTTCCCAATGGGACATTCAGTACTTC.

Regarding this clonotype: Compared with germline, one end of the junction differs, possibly owing to a read error. CDR3: CVSSLVIPEGVQYF. DNA of the CDR3: TGTGTCAGCAGTTTGGTTATTCCTGAAGGAGTGCAGTACTTC. The chain couples TRBV28 to TRBJ2-7; D unresolved. The V gene's germline CDR1 is MDHEN and CDR2 SYDVKM. This CDR3 region has 14 residues.

The table lists this clonotype with a count of one. An end of the junction does not agree with germline; a read error may underlie this. The chain uses TRBV5-1 and TRBJ2-3; 10 positions agree with TRBD2. Germline V CDR1 and CDR2: SGHRS, YFSETQ. The length of the CDR3 is 15 residues. In DNA form, the CDR3 reads TGCGCCAGCAGCACTAGCGGGGTAGAAGCAGATACGCGGTATTTT. Translating gives CASSTSGVEADTRYF.

The genes are TRBV7-3 and TRBJ2-2; 9 positions agree with TRBD1. Germline CDR1 SGHTA, CDR2 FQGTGA. The CDR3 runs to 16 residues. Trimming removed 4 bases from V and 4 bases from J; junction bases left unmatched: 7. CDR3 in DNA: TGTGCCAGCAGCTCCTTGGGACAGGGTTTCACCGGGGAGCTGTTTTTT. Translating it yields CASSSLGQGFTGELFF.

The chain recombines TRBV5-1 with TRBJ1-1, with a weak D call TRBD1 (5 bases). CDR1 and CDR2 from the germline V gene are SGHRS and YFSETQ. The CDR3 loop spans 14 amino acids. The V end was cut by 0 bases, the J end by 3 bases, with 9 bases between. The CDR3 protein is CASSLADSHTEAFF. As DNA, the CDR3 is TGCGCCAGCAGCTTGGCTGACAGCCACACTGAAGCTTTCTTT.

The CDR3 spells CASGAGQSQFF. The CDR3 nucleotides are TGTGCCAGCGGGGCGGGACAGTCACAGTTCTTC. The rearrangement links TRBV12-3 or TRBV12-4 to TRBJ2-1; D is perhaps TRBD1 (7 bases). This CDR3 contains 11 residues. Trimming shortened V by 8 bases and J by 13 bases, and 15 bases separated the two germline ends.

The table lists this clonotype with many counts. The V call is TRBV11-2, the J call TRBJ2-5, with D perhaps matching TRBD2 (6 bases). The germline V gene encodes CDR1 SGHAT and CDR2 FQNNGV. Trimming pared 5 bases from V and 5 bases from J, leaving 15 bases between. CDR3 length: 14 amino acids. The CDR3 region has the DNA TGTGCCAGCAGCCTCGCTAGCGACGTTGAGACCCAGTACTTC. Translating gives CASSLASDVETQYF.

This chain links TRBV20-1 with TRBJ1-1, with D unclear. The CDR3 consists of 16 residues. V dropped 3 bases and J dropped 1 base, with 18 bases sitting between them. The V gene's germline CDR1 is DFQATT and CDR2 SNEGSKA (reference sequence). The CDR3 DNA follows: TGCAGTGCTAGTGCGGCAGCCATCCTGGGGAACACTGAAGCTTTCTTT. It yields the protein CSASAAAILGNTEAFF.

This clonotype was recorded a few times. The chain links TRBV12-3 or TRBV12-4 to TRBJ1-5; the match to TRBD1 covers 9 bases. The CDR3 has 15 residues. V was clipped by 6 bases and J by 6 bases; unmatched bases: 9. The CDR3 region is CASRVGQGSSQPQHF. The CDR3, as DNA: TGTGCCAGCAGGGTCGGACAGGGGAGTTCTCAGCCCCAGCATTTT.

This clonotype was seen a few times. The V gene is TRBV29-1, the J gene TRBJ2-7; TRBD1 aligns across 7 bases. Germline V lookup: CDR1 SQVTM, CDR2 ANQGSEA. The CDR3 runs 12 residues. The CDR3 here is CREGASAAEQYF. In nucleotides, the CDR3 is TGCAGAGAGGGGGCAAGCGCAGCCGAGCAGTACTTC.

The chain links TRBV10-3 to TRBJ2-1; 7 nucleotides align to TRBD1. This CDR3 has 15 residues. The junction had 8 bases not matched to a gene; V was cut back by 6 bases and J by 3 bases. Germline lookup yields CDR1 ENHRY and CDR2 SYGVKD. CDR3 sequence (DNA): TGTGCCATCAGCTACGGACAGGCCGGCTACAATGAGCAGTTCTTC. This translates into CAISYGQAGYNEQFF.

With regard to this clonotype: Germline and junction disagree at one end, which may indicate a read error. The chain carries TRBV7-3 and TRBJ2-1; D unclear. Germline V gives CDR1 SGHTA, CDR2 FQGTGA. The length of the CDR3 is 15 residues. Here the CDR3 DNA reads TGTGCCAGCAGCTTAGAACCCACAGCCTACAATAAGCAGTTCTTC. Its protein product is CASSLEPTAYNKQFF.

The rearrangement joins TRBV9 to TRBJ2-4, with 8 bases aligning to TRBD2. V gave up 4 bases and J gave up 13 bases; unmatched junction bases: 16. This CDR3 is built from 15 residues. Germline V gene sequence: CDR1 SGDLS, CDR2 YYNGEE. CDR3 residues: CASSSTGTSNNEQYF. CDR3 coding DNA: TGTGCCAGCAGCTCCACCGGGACTAGTAACAATGAGCAGTACTTC.

A note on this clonotype: This sequence may be a read error, since a much larger clone differs from it by one base. The chain is built from TRBV12-3 or TRBV12-4 and TRBJ2-3; no reliable D call. This CDR3 region has 16 residues. Trimming took 4 bases from V and 0 from J, leaving 14 bases between them. The CDR3 DNA is TGTGCCAGCAGTTCCGACCCTCGCGGCAGCACAGATACGCAGTATTTT. It translates to CASSSDPRGSTDTQYF.

Regarding this clonotype: A much larger clone lies one base from this, so it may be a read error. The chain carries TRBV6-4 and TRBJ2-1, with D unresolved. Germline lookup yields CDR1 MRHNA and CDR2 SNTAGT. CDR3 length: 15 residues. The CDR3 region is CVSSLEDSSYNEQFF. Written as DNA, the CDR3 is TGTGTCAGCAGCCTCGAGGATAGCTCCTACAATGAGCAGTTCTTC.

This clonotype was counted only a few times. This rearrangement joins TRBV20-1 to TRBJ2-7, with D possibly matching TRBD1 (6 bases). The germline V gene has CDR1 DFQATT and CDR2 SNEGSKA (reference sequence). Between the trimmed V and J ends, which lost 5 bases and 2 bases, there was a span of 10 bases. CDR3 length: 12 amino acids. CDR3 loop: CSAGGRAYEQYF. CDR3 DNA sequence: TGCAGTGCTGGGGGCAGGGCCTACGAGCAGTACTTC.

The chain has TRBV20-1 and TRBJ2-5; a possible D gene is TRBD2 (5 bases). Germline loops: CDR1 DFQATT, CDR2 SNEGSKA (reference sequence). The CDR3 consists of 13 residues. The V end lost 2 bases, the J end lost 5 bases, and 12 bases lay between the germline ends. CDR3 coding DNA: TGCAGTGCTAGACCCGACCGGAGGGAGACCCAGTACTTC. Its protein product is CSARPDRRETQYF.

Comments on this clonotype: A much larger clonotype is one base distant, so this may be a read error. The gene calls are TRBV7-2 and TRBJ1-2; D perhaps matches TRBD1 (5 bases). Germline CDR1 is SGHTA and CDR2 is FQGNSA. The CDR3 has 17 residues. With 10 bases removed from V and 4 bases from J, the gap between germline ends came to 28 bases. CDR3 region: CAITGQYNLYSPYGYTF. The CDR3 nucleotides are TGTGCCATCACGGGGCAGTATAACCTCTATTCGCCCTATGGCTACACCTTC. Supplemented by reference TRBV7-2 and TRBJ1-2, the full variable domain reads GAGVSQSPSNKVTEKGKDVELRCDPISGHTALYWYRQSLGQGLEFLIYFQGNSAPDKSGLPSDRFSAERTGGSVSTLTIQRTQQEDSAVYLCAITGQYNLYSPYGYTFGSGTRLTVV.

This clonotype has a handful of counts. The chain joins TRBV5-1 to TRBJ2-1; 9 bases are a match to TRBD2. Trimming at V came to 0 bases and at J to 8 bases, leaving 9 bases not matched to a gene. CDR3 length: 16 amino acids. CDR1 is SGHRS and CDR2 is YFSETQ in the germline V gene. The CDR3, as DNA: TGCGCCAGCAGCTTGGAGGGGGCGGGGGGGCCGGATGAGCAGTTCTTC. It translates to CASSLEGAGGPDEQFF. Looking up the rest from reference TRBV5-1 and TRBJ2-1 gives the full variable domain: KAGVTQTPRYLIKTRGQQVTLSCSPISGHRSVSWYQQTPGQGLQFLFEYFSETQRNKGNFPGRFSGRQFSNSRSEMNVSTLELGDSALYLCASSLEGAGGPDEQFFGPGTRLTVL.

The rearrangement uses TRBV28 and TRBJ1-2; D remains unclear. Per the germline V gene, CDR1 is MDHEN and CDR2 is SYDVKM. This CDR3 contains 14 residues. Deletions cut 0 bases from V and 3 bases from J, with 8 bases between. The CDR3 region is CASSLWGDDYGYTF. CDR3 bases: TGTGCCAGCAGTTTATGGGGAGACGACTATGGCTACACCTTC.

There are a few counts of this clonotype. The CDR3 nucleotides are TGTGCCAGCAGCGTCGGGCCGTTAGGGGGAGGTCAAGAGACCCAGTACTTC. This gives the protein CASSVGPLGGGQETQYF. The chain has TRBV9 and TRBJ2-5; D tentatively fits TRBD1 or TRBD2 (6 bases each). Germline values: CDR1 SGDLS, CDR2 YYNGEE. The CDR3 is 17 amino acids. V was trimmed by 2 bases and J by 2 bases, leaving 19 bases between them.

The table lists this clonotype with many counts. The CDR3 is CASSQGLAGGPVVETQYF. The CDR3 DNA is TGCGCCAGCAGCCAAGGGCTAGCGGGAGGGCCAGTAGTCGAGACCCAGTACTTC. The V and J genes are TRBV4-3 and TRBJ2-5, with 12 bases matching TRBD2. V shed 1 base and J 5 bases; nucleotides not matched to a gene: 11. Germline V gene sequence: CDR1 LGHNA, CDR2 YSLEER. This CDR3 is 18 amino acids long.

The J gene is TRBJ2-7, the V gene TRBV5-5; TRBD2 matches 8 bases. The germline V gene has CDR1 SGHKS and CDR2 YYEKEE (reference sequence). The CDR3 loop spans 13 amino acids. Trimming took 3 bases from V and 5 from J; bases not matched to a gene: 4. The DNA for the CDR3 is TGTGCCAGCAGCTCCGGGGGGGAGGACGAGCAGTACTTC. This translates into CASSSGGEDEQYF.

There are a few counts of this clonotype. This rearrangement joins TRBV7-2 to TRBJ2-7; 12 bases agree with TRBD2. The CDR3 is made up of 15 amino acids. Germline V gives CDR1 SGHTA, CDR2 FQGNSA. With V trimmed by 7 bases and J by 0 bases, 4 bases remained unmatched. CDR3 in amino acids: CASTTLAGGSYEQYF. For the CDR3, the DNA is TGTGCCAGCACCACACTAGCGGGAGGCTCCTACGAGCAGTACTTC.

The chain couples TRBV14 to TRBJ2-4; D unclear. V gave up 1 base and J gave up 2 bases, with 12 bases separating them. The CDR3 is 16 amino acids. The germline gives CDR1 SGHDN, CDR2 FVKESK. The CDR3 DNA follows: TGTGCCAGCAGCCAAGGACCACCACGGACCAAAAACATTCAGTACTTC. Its protein product is CASSQGPPRTKNIQYF.

This clonotype was found many times. V and J are TRBV10-3 and TRBJ2-1; 10 bases match TRBD2. J lost 4 bases, V lost 3 bases, and 6 bases had no gene match. Per germline, CDR1 ENHRY and CDR2 SYGVKD. CDR3 length: 16 amino acids. CDR3 protein: CAISERTSGRYNEQFF. The CDR3 region has the DNA TGTGCCATCAGTGAACGGACTAGCGGTAGATACAATGAGCAGTTCTTC.

Turning to this clonotype: One junction end does not reproduce the germline sequence, and a read error may be involved. The CDR3 region has the DNA TGTGCCAGCGGTGAGGGGCAGGGGTTTGAGCAGTTCTTT. Translation gives CASGEGQGFEQFF. The V call is TRBV2, the J call TRBJ2-1, with a possible D match to TRBD1 (6 bases). The CDR3 covers 13 residues. Germline CDR1 is SNHLY and CDR2 is FYNNEI.

The V gene is TRBV14, the J gene TRBJ2-1; TRBD2 might be the D (5 bases). The CDR3 contains 14 residues. Germline V gives CDR1 SGHDN, CDR2 FVKESK. Deletions cut 4 bases from V and 9 bases from J, with 16 bases between. CDR3: CASSLVEWETEQFF. As DNA, the CDR3 is TGTGCCAGCAGCCTCGTGGAGTGGGAGACTGAGCAGTTCTTC.

This clonotype was counted a few times. The chain joins TRBV20-1 to TRBJ2-1, with D tentatively TRBD2 (6 bases). The CDR3 runs 15 residues. The V gene lost 2 bases and the J gene lost 4 bases, with 15 bases spanning the gap. Germline V gene data show CDR1 as DFQATT and CDR2 as SNEGSKA (reference sequence). Written as DNA, the CDR3 is TGCAGTGCTAGAACTGGGGGGATTCGGTACAATGAGCAGTTCTTC. Its translation is CSARTGGIRYNEQFF.

This clonotype was recorded at least ten times. The genes are TRBV28 and TRBJ1-2, with a tentative D call TRBD1 (5 bases). The CDR3 is made up of 15 amino acids. Trimming took off 5 bases at V and 4 bases at J, with 17 bases between the two ends. Germline values: CDR1 MDHEN, CDR2 SYDVKM. As DNA, the CDR3 is TGTGCCAGCAGTCTTGGGGCGGCCGTAGCCTATGGCTACACCTTC. It is translated as CASSLGAAVAYGYTF.